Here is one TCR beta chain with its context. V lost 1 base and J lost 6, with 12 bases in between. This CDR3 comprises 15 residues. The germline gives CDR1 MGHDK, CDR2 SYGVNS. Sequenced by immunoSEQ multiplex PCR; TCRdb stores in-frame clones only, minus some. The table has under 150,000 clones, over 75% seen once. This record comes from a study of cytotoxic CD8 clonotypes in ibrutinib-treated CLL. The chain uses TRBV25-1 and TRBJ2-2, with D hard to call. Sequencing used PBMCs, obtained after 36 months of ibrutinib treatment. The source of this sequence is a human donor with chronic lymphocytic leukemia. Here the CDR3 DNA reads TGTGCCAGCAGTGAATTGTACAGAGAACCCGGGGAGCTGTTTTTT. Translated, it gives CASSELYREPGELFF.